A single sample gave rise to the 31 T cell receptor beta chains below, sequenced in a study of patients and donors after allogeneic stem cell transplantation (dated by TCRdb to the early 2020s). Library generation was performed with RT-PCR. Instrument on record: NextSeq 550. The public reads were reanalyzed by TCRdb: fastp trimming at Q25, MiXCR alignment, in-frame beta chains only. Every entry covers one CDR3 protein and lists the most common genes and DNA from its rows. The sample yields 900,000 to 1,000,000 distinct CDR3 sequences; approximately 18% were counted once. The ten largest clones take up around 6% of the sample. The specimen sequenced was blood, either unsorted or a sorted T cell fraction (not recorded which). These receptors all come from a human donor who was either an allogeneic HSCT recipient or a stem cell or donor lymphocyte infusion donor (not recorded which). It is not recorded whose cells these are; they may come from a transplant donor.

This clonotype was observed a handful of times. The chain links TRBV7-8 to TRBJ1-4, with 9 positions matching TRBD1. This CDR3 is 15 amino acids long. V gave up 6 bases and J gave up 6 bases; unmatched junction bases: 8. In germline, CDR1 is SGHVS, CDR2 FQNEAQ. The CDR3 nucleotides are TGTGCCAGCAGTCACCGGGACAGGGTATATGAAAAACTGTTTTTT. It is translated as CASSHRDRVYEKLFF.

This clonotype was observed a few times. The chain uses TRBV27 and TRBJ2-5, with TRBD2 matching 7 bases. The CDR3 is 14 residues long. V lost 6 bases and J lost 4; bases outside the gene matches: 8. Per germline, CDR1 MNHEY and CDR2 SMNVEV (reference sequence). CDR3 protein: CASRTAGGTETQYF. CDR3 DNA sequence: TGTGCCAGCAGGACCGCCGGGGGGACAGAGACCCAGTACTTC.

The V gene is TRBV7-9, the J gene TRBJ1-2; D unresolved. Per the germline V gene, CDR1 is SEHNR and CDR2 is FQNEAQ (reference sequence). V lost 5 bases and J 2 bases, leaving 12 bases between the germline ends. CDR3 size: 14 residues. The CDR3 DNA reads TGTGCCAGCAGCCCCCGGAACTACAACTATGGCTACACCTTC. Encoded protein: CASSPRNYNYGYTF.

This clonotype showed up just a few times. V and J are TRBV7-9 and TRBJ2-7; D possibly corresponds to TRBD2 (6 bases). V was pared by 6 bases and J by 1 base, with 16 bases between. Germline CDR1 reads SEHNR; CDR2 reads FQNEAQ (reference sequence). The CDR3 has 15 residues. CDR3 bases: TGTGCCAGCAGTAGGAGGGTGCACACGTCCTACGAGCAGTACTTC. Its protein product is CASSRRVHTSYEQYF.

This clonotype was seen at least ten times. The chain joins TRBV5-1 to TRBJ1-1; D remains unclear. The V gene lost 2 bases and the J gene lost 5 bases, with 7 bases spanning the gap. The length of the CDR3 is 12 residues. Germline assignment: CDR1 SGHRS and CDR2 YFSETQ. DNA for the CDR3: TGCGCCAGCAGCTTCGGAACGACTGAAGCTTTCTTT. Protein product: CASSFGTTEAFF.

The rearrangement joins TRBV5-1 to TRBJ2-7; TRBD2 aligns across 9 bases. The CDR3 is made up of 14 amino acids. Losses at the gene ends were 4 bases for V and 2 bases for J; bases not matched to a gene: 4. Germline CDR1 reads SGHRS; CDR2 reads YFSETQ. The CDR3 spells CASSVTSGTYEQYF. The CDR3 bases are TGCGCCAGCAGCGTGACTAGCGGTACCTACGAGCAGTACTTC.

This clonotype occurred many times. In nucleotides, the CDR3 is TGTGCCATCAGGGGAGGGGGTGATACTGAAGCTTTCTTT. Encoded protein: CAIRGGGDTEAFF. The rearrangement links TRBV10-3 to TRBJ1-1; D might be TRBD1 (6 bases). The V end was cut by 6 bases, the J end by 5 bases, with 13 bases between. Germline V gene sequence: CDR1 ENHRY, CDR2 SYGVKD. CDR3 length: 13 residues.

This clonotype was seen a few times. The V and J genes are TRBV11-2 and TRBJ2-7; possible D gene TRBD2, 6 bases. This CDR3 spans 13 amino acids. The V end lost 5 bases, the J end lost 2 bases, and 10 bases lay between the germline ends. The germline CDR1 and CDR2 sequences are SGHAT and FQNNGV. CDR3 sequence: CASSGLLTYEQYF. DNA for the CDR3: TGTGCCAGCAGCGGACTATTAACCTACGAGCAGTACTTC.

Only a few counts were recorded for this clonotype. The rearrangement joins TRBV21-1 to TRBJ2-7; the table's TRBD1 call for D was not verified on the DNA. TRBV21-1 is a known pseudogene. This CDR3 is built from 11 residues. The CDR3 DNA reads as TGTGCCAGCAGCAAAGGGGGCACTAACCACTTC. This encodes CASSKGGTNHF.

The V gene is TRBV15, the J gene TRBJ1-1; TRBD1 might be the D (5 bases). The CDR3 loop spans 15 amino acids. V dropped 0 bases and J dropped 7 bases, with 15 bases sitting between them. Germline-derived CDR1 and CDR2 are LNHNV and YYDKDF (reference sequence). The CDR3, as DNA: TGTGCCACCAGCAGAGATCTGCGGGGGTCCAGTGAAGCTTTCTTT. Encoded protein: CATSRDLRGSSEAFF.

This clonotype was counted between two and nine times. The chain links TRBV24-1 to TRBJ2-7; D is uncertain. The CDR3 is 14 amino acids. Germline values: CDR1 KGHDR, CDR2 SFDVKD. The germline V and J ends were trimmed by 5 bases and 5 bases, with 15 bases remaining between them. The CDR3 DNA reads TGTGCCACCAGTGCCGGGTCGGTGTTCGACGAGCAGTACTTC. Residues: CATSAGSVFDEQYF.

Only a few counts were recorded for this clonotype. V usage is TRBV24-1 and J usage is TRBJ2-7; D might be TRBD2 (5 bases). The CDR3 contains 16 residues. The V end was cut by 3 bases, the J end by 2 bases, with 16 bases between. Germline V gives CDR1 KGHDR, CDR2 SFDVKD. The CDR3 region is CATSDPRAKGAYEQYF. CDR3 in DNA: TGTGCCACCAGTGATCCGAGGGCCAAGGGAGCCTACGAGCAGTACTTC.

The chain is built from TRBV7-2 and TRBJ2-3; D remains unclear. V was pared by 4 bases and J by 0 bases, with 11 bases between. The CDR3 runs 15 residues. The germline V gene encodes CDR1 SGHTA and CDR2 FQGNSA. This CDR3 reads CASSWAGVSTDTQYF. The DNA for the CDR3 is TGTGCCAGCAGCTGGGCAGGCGTTAGCACAGATACGCAGTATTTT.

This clonotype was counted at least ten times. The CDR3 DNA reads as TGTGCCAGCAGTTTAGGACAGACCGTCACAGATACGCAGTATTTT. Protein: CASSLGQTVTDTQYF. The rearrangement joins TRBV12-3 or TRBV12-4 to TRBJ2-3; tentatively, D is TRBD1 (5 bases). The CDR3 covers 15 residues. The germline V and J ends were trimmed by 1 base and 2 bases, with 10 bases remaining between them.

This clonotype was observed a few times. This chain joins TRBV5-1 and TRBJ2-6, with unresolved D. Germline CDR1 reads SGHRS; CDR2 reads YFSETQ. The CDR3 runs to 15 residues. Trimming pared 3 bases from V and 0 bases from J, leaving 7 bases between. The CDR3 coding sequence is TGCGCCAGCAGCTACAAGAGCTCTGGGGCCAACGTCCTGACTTTC. Translating gives CASSYKSSGANVLTF.

This clonotype occurred a few times. The gene calls are TRBV5-1 and TRBJ2-1, with a weak D call TRBD1 (5 bases). Trimming stripped 2 bases from V and 8 bases from J, with 17 bases between. Looked up from germline, CDR1 is SGHRS and CDR2 is YFSETQ. The CDR3 spans 15 residues. The CDR3 spells CASSFRAFEIDEQFF. CDR3 coding DNA: TGCGCCAGCAGCTTCAGGGCGTTCGAAATCGATGAGCAGTTCTTC.

This clonotype was observed many times. The genes are TRBV12-3 or TRBV12-4 and TRBJ1-5; no clear D gene. The CDR3 contains 15 residues. Trimming took off 1 base at V and 1 base at J, with 8 bases between the two ends. CDR3 amino acids: CASSLDARSNQPQHF. The CDR3 DNA reads TGTGCCAGCAGTTTAGATGCAAGGAGCAATCAGCCCCAGCATTTT.

This clonotype was observed a handful of times. The chain is built from TRBV9 and TRBJ1-1; the match to TRBD1 covers 7 bases. The CDR3 is 15 residues long. Germline trimming cut 2 bases from V and 4 bases from J; bases unmatched to any gene: 8. CDR1 SGDLS and CDR2 YYNGEE come from the germline V gene. CDR3 region: CASSVVTGTGTEAFF. In DNA form, the CDR3 reads TGTGCCAGCAGCGTCGTGACAGGGACGGGCACTGAAGCTTTCTTT.

This chain joins TRBV4-1 and TRBJ2-5; tentatively, D is TRBD1 or TRBD2 (5 bases each). Trimming took off 1 base at V and 4 bases at J, with 10 bases between the two ends. Germline CDR1 MGHRA, CDR2 YSYEKL. The CDR3 contains 14 residues. CDR3 sequence reads: CASSQVVGRETQYF. CDR3 in DNA: TGCGCCAGCAGCCAAGTGGTGGGACGAGAGACCCAGTACTTC.

The CDR3 spells CASSVQGAFF. The CDR3 DNA reads as TGTGCCAGCAGCGTACAGGGAGCTTTCTTT. The chain employs TRBV7-9 and TRBJ1-1; possibly TRBD1 for D (6 bases). The CDR3 extends over 10 amino acids. V gave up 5 bases and J gave up 10 bases, with 8 bases separating them. Germline V CDR1 and CDR2: SEHNR, FQNEAQ (reference sequence).

In DNA, the CDR3 is TGTGCCAGCAGTGAATCCGGGACAGGGGGCAATGGCTACACCTTC. Translation gives CASSESGTGGNGYTF. V gene TRBV25-1 combines with J gene TRBJ1-2, with TRBD1 matching over 12 bases. CDR1 and CDR2 (germline): MGHDK, SYGVNS. Germline trimming cut 1 base from V and 6 bases from J; bases unmatched to any gene: 3. The CDR3 contains 15 residues.

A few counts support this clonotype. The rearrangement joins TRBV14 to TRBJ2-5, with D possibly matching TRBD2 (5 bases). CDR1 is SGHDN, CDR2 FVKESK, per germline. Trimming cost V 7 bases and J 1 base, with 10 bases left between them. The length of the CDR3 is 13 residues. The CDR3 spells CASNRGLQETQYF. The DNA for the CDR3 is TGTGCCAGCAACCGTGGACTCCAAGAGACCCAGTACTTC.

V is TRBV5-1 and J is TRBJ2-2, with a possible D match to TRBD2 (5 bases). Germline V gene lookup returns CDR1 SGHRS and CDR2 YFSETQ. Trimming left V 0 bases short and J 3 bases short, with 15 bases between. This CDR3 has 17 residues. CDR3 nucleotide sequence: TGCGCCAGCAGCTTGGCCGGGATTAGCCGTTACACCGGGGAGCTGTTTTTT. It encodes CASSLAGISRYTGELFF. The whole variable domain, remainder taken from reference TRBV5-1 and TRBJ2-2, is KAGVTQTPRYLIKTRGQQVTLSCSPISGHRSVSWYQQTPGQGLQFLFEYFSETQRNKGNFPGRFSGRQFSNSRSEMNVSTLELGDSALYLCASSLAGISRYTGELFFGEGSRLTVL.

The sample holds one count of this clonotype. The V gene is TRBV28, the J gene TRBJ2-1; 7 bases line up with TRBD2. Germline V CDR1 and CDR2: MDHEN, SYDVKM. This CDR3 comprises 15 residues. V was pared by 6 bases and J by 5 bases, with 10 bases of the junction left unmatched. CDR3 nucleotide sequence: TGTGCCAGCAGCCGTGGACTAGATAAACACAATGAGCAGTTCTTC. Translation gives CASSRGLDKHNEQFF.

The chain couples TRBV20-1 to TRBJ1-2; 11 positions agree with TRBD1. After removal of 6 bases from V and 4 bases from J, the junction contained 7 bases not matched to a gene. The CDR3 sequence is 14 residues long. The germline CDR1 and CDR2 sequences are DFQATT and SNEGSKA (reference sequence). The CDR3 loop reads CSARTGGAGYGYTF. CDR3 DNA: TGCAGTGCGAGGACAGGGGGCGCGGGCTATGGCTACACCTTC.

This clonotype was picked up many times. This sequence joins TRBV12-3 or TRBV12-4 and TRBJ2-4; 8 bases are a match to TRBD2. The CDR3 consists of 16 residues. The V and J ends lost 3 bases and 3 bases, in that order; junction bases with no gene match: 7. Here the CDR3 reads CASSFLAGGDKNIQYF. The CDR3 coding sequence is TGTGCCAGCAGTTTTTTGGCGGGAGGTGACAAAAACATTCAGTACTTC.

The rearrangement links TRBV20-1 to TRBJ1-1; D gene unclear. Trimming took off 2 bases at V and 0 bases at J, with 7 bases between the two ends. The CDR3 is 13 residues long. The V gene's germline CDR1 is DFQATT and CDR2 SNEGSKA (reference sequence). The CDR3 protein is CSARIDMNTEAFF. For the CDR3, the DNA is TGCAGTGCTAGAATCGACATGAACACTGAAGCTTTCTTT.

V usage is TRBV5-1 and J usage is TRBJ2-7; possible D gene TRBD2, 5 bases. Germline V lookup: CDR1 SGHRS, CDR2 YFSETQ. V was shortened by 7 bases and J by 0 bases, with 14 bases between the two germline ends. CDR3 length equals 14 residues. The CDR3 here is CASQTDSYSYEQYF. CDR3 bases: TGCGCCAGCCAGACGGACTCCTACTCCTACGAGCAGTACTTC.

CDR3 protein: CASSQASNPGQGAQNYGYTF. The CDR3 coding sequence is TGCGCCAGCAGCCAAGCTTCCAACCCCGGACAGGGGGCACAGAACTATGGCTACACCTTC. The rearrangement joins TRBV4-3 to TRBJ1-2; TRBD1 aligns across 11 bases. Germline CDR1 and CDR2: LGHNA and YSLEER. The CDR3 loop spans 20 amino acids. V was pared by 1 base and J by 2 bases, with 15 bases of the junction left unmatched.

Only a few counts were recorded for this clonotype. The J gene is TRBJ1-3, the V gene TRBV10-3; 8 bases map to TRBD1. V shed 4 bases and J 6 bases; nucleotides not matched to a gene: 2. CDR1 ENHRY and CDR2 SYGVKD come from the germline V gene. This CDR3 spans 13 amino acids. The CDR3 region is CAISVDRANTIYF. For the CDR3, the DNA is TGTGCCATCAGTGTGGACAGGGCAAACACCATATATTTT.

This clonotype showed up just a few times. V usage is TRBV27 and J usage is TRBJ2-1; TRBD2 agrees at 11 bases. The CDR3 is 19 residues long. Unmatched junction bases numbered 13, after V lost 5 bases and J lost 1 base. Germline V lookup: CDR1 MNHEY, CDR2 SMNVEV (reference sequence). In DNA form, the CDR3 reads TGTGCCAGCAGTCTTGGGACTAGCGGCCCTTACACGTCCTACAATGAGCAGTTCTTC. Translated, it gives CASSLGTSGPYTSYNEQFF.